This TCR beta chain stems from a study of blood T cell repertoires in COVID-19. The V gene lost 6 bases and the J gene lost 4 bases, with 10 bases spanning the gap. CDR3 length equals 12 residues. Germline CDR1 is SNHLY and CDR2 is FYNNEI. Seattle cases were enrolled at active infection and followed longitudinally. Assay: immunoSEQ multiplex PCR; the TCRdb copy retains only in-frame clones and omits some. The table lists roughly 70,000 clones, 76% of them singletons. The source material was peripheral blood. The sequence was collected from a man in his sixties with COVID-19, enrolled during active disease. The gene calls are TRBV2 and TRBJ2-7; a weak D match, TRBD1 (6 bases). Here the CDR3 reads CASSEQGYEQYF. The CDR3 nucleotides read TGTGCCAGCAGCGAACAGGGATACGAGCAGTACTTC.